The 20 T cell receptor beta chains presented below share a single source sample, sequenced in a study of shared T cell receptors in the human thymus. Produced via immunoSEQ multiplex PCR; TCRdb's table is partial and in-frame only. The sample includes just under 550,000 clones, approximately 80% seen only once; the top ten take more than 0.01%. These same records also appear under a second study, on human thymus T cells.

The sequencing input was thymocytes. The receptors originated from a boy under three years old with a congenital heart defect.

The CDR3 loop is CASSVRTAYEQYF. The CDR3 coding sequence is TGCGCCAGCAGTGTCCGGACTGCCTACGAGCAGTACTTC. The chain couples TRBV10-1 to TRBJ2-7; possible D gene TRBD2, 5 bases. This CDR3 is built from 13 residues. The V gene lost 4 bases and the J gene lost 2 bases, with 9 bases spanning the gap. The germline CDR1 and CDR2 sequences are WNHNN and SYGVQD (reference sequence).

The V gene is TRBV29-1, the J gene TRBJ2-3, with 9 bases lining up with TRBD2. Unmatched junction bases numbered 7, after V lost 4 bases and J lost 2 bases. CDR1 and CDR2 from the germline V gene are SQVTM and ANQGSEA. The CDR3 is 15 residues long. CDR3 loop: CSVAVTSGPTDTQYF. DNA of the CDR3: TGCAGCGTTGCTGTAACTAGCGGGCCCACAGATACGCAGTATTTT.

V usage is TRBV7-2 and J usage is TRBJ2-7, with 13 bases identical to TRBD2. Germline-derived CDR1 and CDR2 are SGHTA and FQGNSA. Germline trimming cut 5 bases from V and 0 bases from J; bases unmatched to any gene: 13. The CDR3 contains 19 residues. For the CDR3, the DNA is TGTGCCAGCAGCCGAACCACTAGCGGGAGGGATCGAAGCTCCTACGAGCAGTACTTC. This translates into CASSRTTSGRDRSSYEQYF.

The chain is built from TRBV25-1 and TRBJ1-2, with TRBD1 matching 9 bases. The ends lost 9 bases at V and 2 bases at J; junction bases unmatched: 7. This CDR3 has 14 amino acids. CDR1 and CDR2 from the germline V gene are MGHDK and SYGVNS. The CDR3 nucleotides are TGTGCCAGGACGCGGACAGGGGAAAACTATGGCTACACCTTC. This codes for CARTRTGENYGYTF.

The chain employs TRBV30 and TRBJ2-3; 12 positions agree with TRBD1. Per the germline V gene, CDR1 is GTSNPN and CDR2 is SVGIG (reference sequence). CDR3 length: 19 amino acids. V lost 6 bases and J lost 4; bases outside the gene matches: 20. The CDR3 spells CACTVYSGTGGRGPDTQYF. As DNA, the CDR3 is TGTGCCTGTACGGTATACTCCGGGACAGGGGGCCGGGGTCCAGATACGCAGTATTTT.

The gene calls are TRBV11-3 and TRBJ2-2, with 7 bases identical to TRBD1. V dropped 5 bases and J dropped 0; count of bases not matched to a gene: 9. This CDR3 is 17 amino acids long. The germline CDR1 and CDR2 sequences are SGHNT and YENEEA. The CDR3 coding sequence is TGTGCCAGCAGCGACAGGGACCACCCTCCGAACACCGGGGAGCTGTTTTTT. Its protein product is CASSDRDHPPNTGELFF.

Comments on this clone: A read error may produce the germline difference seen at one junction end. The chain carries TRBV27 and TRBJ1-2; 7 bases are shared with TRBD1. Germline CDR1 reads MNHEY; CDR2 reads SMNVEV (reference sequence). The CDR3 sequence is 13 residues long. For the CDR3, the DNA is TGTGCCAGCAGTTATTCCAGGGGGGCTATACCCCGCTTC. Translating it yields CASSYSRGAIPRF.

This clone has a single count. The chain has TRBV13 and TRBJ2-7, with 7 positions matching TRBD2. CDR1 is PRHDT, CDR2 FYEKMQ, per germline (reference sequence). The CDR3 is 14 residues long. V trimming: 10 bases; J trimming: 1 base; junction bases outside the gene matches: 10. The CDR3 sequence: CATKPAGLSYEQYF. The CDR3 region has the DNA TGTGCCACCAAACCAGCGGGATTGTCCTACGAGCAGTACTTC.

Of note for this clone: At one end, the junction sequence differs from germline, possibly due to a read error. This chain links TRBV4-1 with TRBJ1-2; TRBD1 matches at 9 bases. Per germline, CDR1 MGHRA and CDR2 YSYEKL. The CDR3 has 19 residues. The CDR3 DNA sequence: TGCGCCAGCAGCCAAACTAGGCCGAGGGACAGGGAACCTAACGATGGCTACACCTTC. Its protein product is CASSQTRPRDREPNDGYTF.

The chain uses TRBV15 and TRBJ2-4; TRBD2 agrees at 9 bases. V trimming: 0 bases; J trimming: 8 bases; junction bases outside the gene matches: 8. The CDR3 extends over 16 amino acids. The V gene's germline CDR1 is LNHNV and CDR2 YYDKDF (reference sequence). The CDR3 loop reads CATSRDPAGGADIQYF. In DNA form, the CDR3 reads TGTGCCACCAGCAGAGATCCAGCGGGAGGTGCGGACATTCAGTACTTC.

J is TRBJ2-5 and V is TRBV12-1; TRBD1 reflects the table's D call only, with no check against the DNA. TRBV12-1 is a recognized pseudogene. CDR3 size: 14 residues. CDR3 sequence reads: CASSHTGGSETQYF. The CDR3 DNA is TGTGCCAGCAGCCACACAGGGGGCTCTGAGACCCAGTACTTC.

This chain connects TRBV16 to TRBJ1-4; 9 bases map to TRBD1. The J segment lost 8 bases and the V segment lost 1 base, leaving 8 bases of the junction unmatched. Germline assignment: CDR1 KGHSY and CDR2 FQNENV. This CDR3 contains 16 residues. The CDR3 reads CASSQLEGQGIEKLFF. The CDR3 region has the DNA TGTGCCAGCAGCCAATTGGAAGGACAGGGGATAGAAAAACTGTTTTTT. The full variable domain, completed using reference TRBV16 and TRBJ1-4, is GEEVAQTPKHLVRGEGQKAKLYCAPIKGHSYVFWYQQVLKNEFKFLISFQNENVFDETGMPKERFSAKCLPNSPCSLEIQATKLEDSAVYFCASSQLEGQGIEKLFFGSGTQLSVL.

This chain uses TRBV25-1 with TRBJ2-1, with D tentatively TRBD1 (6 bases). V lost 2 bases, J lost 3 bases, and 20 bases lay in between. The germline V gene has CDR1 MGHDK and CDR2 SYGVNS. This CDR3 is built from 18 residues. Here the CDR3 DNA reads TGTGCCAGCAGTGAAATGAACTCCGGGACATCCTACTACAATGAGCAGTTCTTC. This translates into CASSEMNSGTSYYNEQFF.

The genes are TRBV6-5 and TRBJ2-1; 8 nucleotides agree with TRBD2. Germline V gives CDR1 MNHEY, CDR2 SVGAGI. Trimming cost V 5 bases and J 9 bases; bases outside gene matches: 12. The CDR3 consists of 15 residues. DNA of the CDR3: TGTGCCAGCAGTAAAAAGCGGGAGAGGTGGAGTGAGCAGTTCTTC. Protein sequence: CASSKKRERWSEQFF.

About this clone: Germline is not matched at one junction end, which may reflect a read error. This chain joins TRBV7-7 and TRBJ2-2; 8 nucleotides match TRBD1. CDR3 length: 13 amino acids. CDR1 and CDR2 (germline): SSHAT, FNYEAQ (reference sequence). This CDR3 is CASSRTGTGELFF. The CDR3 DNA follows: TGTGCTAGCAGCCGGACAGGGACCGGGGAGCTGTTTTTT.

The rearrangement joins TRBV7-2 to TRBJ2-7; 8 nucleotides match TRBD2. Per the germline V gene, CDR1 is SGHTA and CDR2 is FQGNSA. V shed 5 bases and J 5 bases; nucleotides not matched to a gene: 20. This CDR3 has 18 residues. CDR3 nucleotide sequence: TGTGCCAGCAGCAGGAGAACCGGGACTAGTAGGGGGTTAAACGAGCAGTACTTC. Encoded protein: CASSRRTGTSRGLNEQYF.

The genes are TRBV6-1 and TRBJ1-3; TRBD1 might be the D (5 bases). This CDR3 comprises 15 residues. The V end lost 5 bases, the J end lost 7 bases, and 18 bases lay between the germline ends. CDR1 and CDR2 (germline): MNHNS, SASEGT. This CDR3 is CASSPTTVLWNTIYF. CDR3 DNA: TGTGCCAGCAGTCCCACGACAGTCCTCTGGAACACCATATATTTT.

The CDR3 protein is CSAMAGEQFF. In DNA form, the CDR3 reads TGCAGTGCCATGGCGGGAGAGCAGTTCTTC. The V and J genes are TRBV20-1 and TRBJ2-1; the D gene is possibly TRBD2 (6 bases). Trimming took off 6 bases at V and 10 bases at J, with 10 bases between the two ends. In germline, CDR1 is DFQATT, CDR2 SNEGSKA (reference sequence). This CDR3 contains 10 residues.

The gene calls are TRBV6-5 and TRBJ1-2; no definite D call. Trimming took 2 bases from V and 6 from J, leaving 10 bases between them. The CDR3 sequence is 13 residues long. Germline loops: CDR1 MNHEY, CDR2 SVGAGI. DNA of the CDR3: TGTGCCAGCAGTTACCCTGACAAAGATGGCTACACCTTC. This gives the protein CASSYPDKDGYTF.

CDR3 sequence reads: CASSFKRKSSYEQYF. Written as DNA, the CDR3 is TGTGCCAGCAGCTTCAAGCGGAAGAGCTCCTACGAGCAGTACTTC. The chain combines TRBV7-9 with TRBJ2-7; a possible D gene is TRBD2 (5 bases). From germline, CDR1 is SEHNR and CDR2 FQNEAQ (reference sequence). The V gene lost 3 bases and the J gene lost 0 bases, with 12 bases spanning the gap. The CDR3 extends over 15 amino acids.